This entry is about one T cell receptor beta chain. This record comes from a study of blood T cells in healthy people across ages. Germline V CDR1 and CDR2: SGHDT, YYEEEE. With 0 bases removed from V and 2 bases from J, the gap between germline ends came to 21 bases. This CDR3 spans 19 amino acids. A second PCR of about 7 to 12 cycles used a sample-barcoded 5' primer and a J-beta primer mix. TCRdb passed the 5' RACE reads through MiXCR, listing each CDR3 protein once. The sample consists of hundreds of thousands of distinct CDR3 sequences, 25% to 30% of them appearing once. The data also belong to a second study, concerning T cells of mothers and their children.

V gene TRBV5-6 combines with J gene TRBJ1-5; D is possibly TRBD1 (6 bases). This TCR was sampled from a boy younger than 18 in good health. Sequenced: blood. As DNA, the CDR3 is TGTGCCAGCAGCTTGGAGGGGGGTCGGGGGCGCCTCGGCAATCAGCCCCAGCATTTT. This encodes CASSLEGGRGRLGNQPQHF.